This is a list of T cell receptor beta chains from one sample in a study of blood T cell repertoires in COVID-19. Using immunoSEQ multiplex PCR, the repertoire was profiled, and TCRdb retains in-frame clones only, with some absent. The top ten hold over 2% of the sample, which has around 300,000 clones, more than 85% seen once. The source material was peripheral blood. The receptors here all came from a woman in her 30s with COVID-19, enrolled during active disease. Each CDR3 is given with its conserved first and last residue. Fields, in order: V gene, D gene, clone size, J gene, CDR3 DNA, CDR3 protein. A D gene is named only where the DNA matches it firmly. Expanded clones are given a class, and other clones once, few, many or no size at all.

>TRBV6-1|TRBD1|NA|TRBJ2-7
TGTGCCAGCAGTGAAGCTCTGACAGGGGCCAGCTACGAGCAGTACTTC
CASSEALTGASYEQYF
>TRBV19|TRBD2|NA|TRBJ2-1
TGTGCCAGTAGTATTTTGGGTACTAGCGGCTACAATGAGCAGTTCTTC
CASSILGTSGYNEQFF
>TRBV2|NA|NA|TRBJ1-1
TGTGCCACCAGGCGAGATATGAACACTGAAGCTTTCTTT
CATRRDMNTEAFF
>TRBV7-9|NA|NA|TRBJ1-1
TGTGCCAGCAGCTCCCGGGACACTGAAGCTTTCTTT
CASSSRDTEAFF
>TRBV4-1|NA|NA|TRBJ2-3
TGCGCCAGCAGCCAAGAAGGGAGGAGCACAGATACGCAGTATTTT
CASSQEGRSTDTQYF
>TRBV9|NA|NA|TRBJ1-1
TGTGCCAGCAGCGTAGCTAACACTGAAGCTTTCTTT
CASSVANTEAFF
>TRBV19|NA|NA|TRBJ1-6
TGTGCCAGTAGTGAGACGGGGGTGGAGGCCCTCCACTTT
CASSETGVEALHF
>TRBV29-1|TRBD1|NA|TRBJ1-1
TGCAGCGTCGATAACAGGGGCACTGAAGCTTTCTTT
CSVDNRGTEAFF
>TRBV5-1|NA|NA|TRBJ2-3
TGCGCCAGCAGCTTGGAAAACAGACGCACAGATACGCAGTATTTT
CASSLENRRTDTQYF
>TRBV19|TRBD1|NA|TRBJ2-3
TGTGCCAGTAGTCGGGGCGGGACAGGGGGAACAGATACGCAGTATTTT
CASSRGGTGGTDTQYF
>TRBV27|NA|NA|TRBJ1-2
TGTGCCAGCAGATACAGGGTGTCGGGTGGCTACACCTTC
CASRYRVSGGYTF
>TRBV3-1/TRBV3-2|TRBD2|NA|TRBJ2-2
TGTGCCAGCAGCCAAGATAAACTAGCGGGAGCGGCGGACGGGGAGCTGTTTTTT
CASSQDKLAGAADGELFF
>TRBV19|TRBD1|once|TRBJ1-5
TGTGCCAGTAGTGCGGGACAGGTCTTCAATCAGCCCCAGCATTTT
CASSAGQVFNQPQHF
>TRBV18|TRBD1|NA|TRBJ1-1
TGTGCCAGCTCACTTCTGGGACAGATGAACACTGAAGCTTTCTTT
CASSLLGQMNTEAFF
>TRBV11-2|TRBD2|NA|TRBJ2-1
TGTGCCAGCAGCTTAATCGGGGTTAGCGGGGGAAGAAATGAGCAGTTCTTC
CASSLIGVSGGRNEQFF
>TRBV5-1|TRBD1|NA|TRBJ1-2
TGCGCCAGCAGCTTGGAGGTTGGGGGACAGGGAGGCTACACCTTC
CASSLEVGGQGGYTF
>TRBV5-4|NA|NA|TRBJ2-7
TGTGCCAGCAGCCAGGGGAGCGCGCAGTACTTC
CASSQGSAQYF
>TRBV5-8|TRBD2|once|TRBJ2-3
TGTGCCAGCAGCCCGGGACTAGCGGGAGGATGGAGGACAGATACGCAGTATTTT
CASSPGLAGGWRTDTQYF
>TRBV11-2|NA|NA|TRBJ2-1
TGTGCCAGCAGCTTAGGACTAGTGGGCGGTGAGCAGTTCTTC
CASSLGLVGGEQFF
>TRBV24-1|TRBD1|NA|TRBJ2-7
TGTGCCACCAGTGATTTGACCGGGACAGGATATGCCTACGAGCAGTACTTC
CATSDLTGTGYAYEQYF
>TRBV3-1/TRBV3-2|TRBD1|NA|TRBJ1-4
TGTGCCAGCACCCGGACAGGGGGCCCTGAAAAACTGTTTTTT
CASTRTGGPEKLFF
>TRBV19|TRBD2|NA|TRBJ2-5
TGTGCCAGTAGTATGGGGAGGACTAGCGGGAAAGAGACCCAGTACTTC
CASSMGRTSGKETQYF
>TRBV5-5|TRBD2|NA|TRBJ2-3
TGTGCCAGCAGCTTGGCGGCGGGAGGGCCAGATACGCAGTATTTT
CASSLAAGGPDTQYF
>TRBV24-1|NA|NA|TRBJ2-3
TGTGCCACCAGTGATTTGCCAGGGGGCACAGATACGCAGTATTTT
CATSDLPGGTDTQYF
>TRBV30|TRBD2|NA|TRBJ2-5
TGTGCCTGGAGTGCAATCAGCGGGAGGGAGACCCAGTACTTC
CAWSAISGRETQYF
>TRBV19|NA|NA|TRBJ2-1
TGTGCCAGTAGTATGGGGGCGCAGGCTGACAATGAGCAGTTCTTC
CASSMGAQADNEQFF
>TRBV6-5|TRBD1|NA|TRBJ1-2
TGTGCCAGCAGGGGAGGACAGGGGAGCTATGGCTACACCTTC
CASRGGQGSYGYTF
>TRBV28|TRBD1|NA|TRBJ1-5
TGTGCCAGCAGTTCGGGGCTCCGGGACAGGCGTGAGCCCCAGCATTTT
CASSSGLRDRREPQHF
>TRBV4-2|TRBD1|NA|TRBJ2-7
TGTGCCAGCAGCCAAGAGGAAGGGACAGGGGGCTACGAGCAGTACTTC
CASSQEEGTGGYEQYF
>TRBV19|NA|NA|TRBJ1-4
TGTGCCAGTAGTATAAGAGGGGAAAAACTGTTTTTT
CASSIRGEKLFF
>TRBV29-1|NA|NA|TRBJ1-2
TGCAGCGTTGAAGCTTCAGGGAGGTATGGCTACACCTTC
CSVEASGRYGYTF
>TRBV11-1|TRBD1|NA|TRBJ2-5
TGTGCCAGCACCGCCTCTAAGGACAGGGCGCAAGAGACCCAGTACTTC
CASTASKDRAQETQYF
>TRBV27|NA|many|TRBJ1-2
TGTGCCAGCCGGAGGGACGGCTGGGGAGGCTACACCTTC
CASRRDGWGGYTF
>TRBV4-1|NA|NA|TRBJ1-3
TGCGCCAGCAGCCAAGGGGACATCGGCTCTGGAAACACCATATATTTT
CASSQGDIGSGNTIYF
>TRBV7-9|TRBD1|NA|TRBJ1-4
TGTGCCAGCAGCCCGGGACAGCGTGAAAAACTGTTTTTT
CASSPGQREKLFF
>TRBV6-5|NA|NA|TRBJ1-4
TGTGCCAGCGGATACGGGGGGCCTAATGAAAAACTGTTTTTT
CASGYGGPNEKLFF
>TRBV6-2/TRBV6-3|NA|NA|TRBJ2-7
TGTGCCTCCAGCCTCGGGAGCGAGCAGTACTTC
CASSLGSEQYF
>TRBV6-1|NA|NA|TRBJ1-5
TGTGCCAGCAGTGATTCGGCAGGTTATCAGCCCCAGCATTTT
CASSDSAGYQPQHF
>TRBV28|NA|few|TRBJ1-1
TGTGCCAGCAGTACCCAGGGGTACACTGAAGCTTTCTTT
CASSTQGYTEAFF
>TRBV27|NA|NA|TRBJ1-1
TGTGCCAGCAGTTTGAGGCAGGGAGGTGAAGCTTTCTTT
CASSLRQGGEAFF
>TRBV28|NA|NA|TRBJ1-4
TGTGCCAGCAGTTTATTTAGGGGGTCCCGTAATGAAAAACTGTTTTTT
CASSLFRGSRNEKLFF
>TRBV5-4|NA|NA|TRBJ1-2
TGTGCCAGCAGCAAGAACAACGGGATCTATGGCTACACCTTC
CASSKNNGIYGYTF
>TRBV18|NA|NA|TRBJ1-4
TGTGCCAGCTCACCAATTGTGGCTGCAACTAATGAAAAACTGTTTTTT
CASSPIVAATNEKLFF
>TRBV19|NA|NA|TRBJ1-4
TGTGCCAGTAGACGAGGAGTTGCAACTAATGAAAAACTGTTTTTT
CASRRGVATNEKLFF
>TRBV27|TRBD1|NA|TRBJ2-5
TGTGCCAGCAGGGAAGGGGGCCGAGAGACCCAGTACTTC
CASREGGRETQYF
>TRBV27|TRBD1|NA|TRBJ2-3
TGTGCCACCAAGATGGACAGGCTCACAGATACGCAGTATTTT
CATKMDRLTDTQYF
>TRBV14|TRBD1|NA|TRBJ1-1
TGTGCCAGCAGCCAAGACTATGACAGGGCCGCAGCTTTCTTT
CASSQDYDRAAAFF
>TRBV21-1|NA|NA|TRBJ1-3
TGTGCCAGCAGCAAAGTTAAGACAGGGTCGGGAAACACCATATATTTT
CASSKVKTGSGNTIYF
>TRBV7-9|TRBD1|NA|TRBJ2-1
TGTGCCAGCAGCAGTGGACAGGGGGCATACAATGAGCAGTTCTTC
CASSSGQGAYNEQFF
>TRBV15|NA|NA|TRBJ1-1
TGTGCCACCAGCAGAGACAGGCGGAACACTGAAGCTTTCTTT
CATSRDRRNTEAFF
>TRBV18|TRBD1|NA|TRBJ1-1
TGTGCCAGCTCACCAGTGGAGGGGGCGTGGGACACTGAAGCTTTCTTT
CASSPVEGAWDTEAFF
>TRBV27|TRBD1|NA|TRBJ2-5
TGTGCCAGCAGTTCCCTTGGGACAGTCCAAGAGACCCAGTACTTC
CASSSLGTVQETQYF
>TRBV24-1|NA|NA|TRBJ1-2
TGTGCCACCAGTGATCCGAACTATGGCTACACCTTC
CATSDPNYGYTF
>TRBV24-1|TRBD1|NA|TRBJ1-5
TGTGCCACCAGTGATCCGCGTACAGGGGAGCAGCCCCAGCATTTT
CATSDPRTGEQPQHF
>TRBV18|TRBD1|once|TRBJ1-3
TGTGCCAGCTCACCCGCACAGGGGAGTGGTGGAAACACCATATATTTT
CASSPAQGSGGNTIYF
>TRBV7-2|NA|NA|TRBJ1-2
TGTGCCAGCAGCTACAGGGAAGTCGGCTATGGCTACACCTTC
CASSYREVGYGYTF
>TRBV9|TRBD1|NA|TRBJ1-1
TGTGCCAGCAGCAATCGACAGGGAGGAAGAGCTTTCTTT
CASSNRQGGRAFF
>TRBV30|NA|NA|TRBJ1-4
TGTGCCTGGAGTGGAACCGGGACACTTAATGAAAAACTGTTTTTT
CAWSGTGTLNEKLFF
>TRBV14|TRBD2|NA|TRBJ2-2
TGTGCCAGCAGCCACTATAGCGGGAGGACCGGGGAGCTGTTTTTT
CASSHYSGRTGELFF
>TRBV9|TRBD2|NA|TRBJ2-2
TGTGCCAGCAGCGTAGGCGGGAGCGGCGGCACCGGGGAGCTGTTTTTT
CASSVGGSGGTGELFF